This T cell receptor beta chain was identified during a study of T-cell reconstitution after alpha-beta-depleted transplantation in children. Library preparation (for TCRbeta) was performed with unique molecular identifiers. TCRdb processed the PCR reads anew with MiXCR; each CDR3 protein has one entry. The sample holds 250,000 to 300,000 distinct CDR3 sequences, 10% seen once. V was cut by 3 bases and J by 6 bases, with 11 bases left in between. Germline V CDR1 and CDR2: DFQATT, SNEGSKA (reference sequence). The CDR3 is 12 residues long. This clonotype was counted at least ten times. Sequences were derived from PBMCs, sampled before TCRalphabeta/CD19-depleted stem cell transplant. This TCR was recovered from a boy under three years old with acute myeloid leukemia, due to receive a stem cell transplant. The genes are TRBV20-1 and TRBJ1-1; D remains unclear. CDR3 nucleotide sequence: TGCAGTGCTAGGCGGTCGCCGGCTGAAGCTTTCTTT. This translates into CSARRSPAEAFF.